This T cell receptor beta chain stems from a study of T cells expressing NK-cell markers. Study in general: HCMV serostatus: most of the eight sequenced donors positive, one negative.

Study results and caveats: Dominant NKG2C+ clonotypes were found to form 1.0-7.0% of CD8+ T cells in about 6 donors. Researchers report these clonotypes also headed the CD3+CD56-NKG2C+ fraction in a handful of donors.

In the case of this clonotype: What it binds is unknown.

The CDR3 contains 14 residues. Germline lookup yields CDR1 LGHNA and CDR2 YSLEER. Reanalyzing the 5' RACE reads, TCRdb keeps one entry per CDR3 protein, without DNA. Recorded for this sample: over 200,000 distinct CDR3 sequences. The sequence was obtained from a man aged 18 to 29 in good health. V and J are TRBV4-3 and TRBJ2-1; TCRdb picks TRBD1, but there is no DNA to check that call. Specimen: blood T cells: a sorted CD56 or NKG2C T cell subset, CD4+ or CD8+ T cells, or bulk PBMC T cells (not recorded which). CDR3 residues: CASSQEDRLNEQFF.